These T cell receptor beta chains were read from a single sample in a study of shared clonotypes between healthy human individuals. Sequencing was performed with immunoSEQ multiplex PCR; in TCRdb, only in-frame clones are kept and a portion is missing. Among around 1.9 million clones listed, just over 90% were seen once. Sequencing was performed on naive CD8+ T cells from PBMCs. The receptors here all came from a man between 18 and 29 years old in good health. Some clones in this sample may be carry-over from other donors' samples. The CDR3 runs from the conserved cysteine through the conserved F or W. The D gene is left open where the match is weak.

cdr3_nt cdr3_aa v_call d_call j_call
TGTGCCAGCAGCGCATTCGGGACAGTAAACTATGGCTACACCTTC CASSAFGTVNYGYTF TRBV7-9 TRBD1 TRBJ1-2
TGCGCCAGCAGCCTTAAAGATAGCGGCTACGAGCAGTACTTC CASSLKDSGYEQYF TRBV4-1 - TRBJ2-7
TGCGCCAGCAGCCGAGTCTACTCTTGGACTCTCCGGGACAATGAGCAGTTCTTC CASSRVYSWTLRDNEQFF TRBV4-3 - TRBJ2-1
TGTGCCAGCAGCCAAAGCGGTTGGGGTGAAAAACTGTTTTTT CASSQSGWGEKLFF TRBV7-2 - TRBJ1-4
TGTGCCAGCAGTTTCGGGACTAGCGGGAGTCTTGAGCAGTTCTTC CASSFGTSGSLEQFF TRBV27 TRBD2 TRBJ2-1
TGTGCCAGCAGCGTAGACCGACCGGGAGCCCCTAGCTACAATGAGCAGTTCTTC CASSVDRPGAPSYNEQFF TRBV9 - TRBJ2-1
TGCGCCAGCAGCGGGCGGGAGACATACAATGAGCAGTTCTTC CASSGRETYNEQFF TRBV5-1 TRBD2 TRBJ2-1
TGCGCCAGCAGCTTGAGTCCCAGCTACGAGCAGTACTTC CASSLSPSYEQYF TRBV5-1 - TRBJ2-7
TGCAGCGTTGGGAAAGGAGACCGGTCCTACGAGCAGTACTTC CSVGKGDRSYEQYF TRBV29-1 - TRBJ2-7
TGTGCCAGCAGTTCAGGTGGATGGTTGGGAGGTGAGCAGTTCTTC CASSSGGWLGGEQFF TRBV28 - TRBJ2-1
TGTGCCAGCAGCCCGCGACAGTTTGTTAACTCGGAAAAACTGTTTTTT CASSPRQFVNSEKLFF TRBV7-6 - TRBJ1-4
TGTGCCAGCAGCAAGGACAGGCTAGGGGAGACCCAGTACTTC CASSKDRLGETQYF TRBV7-3 TRBD1 TRBJ2-5
- CASSEHAPLWDRGFGGGNQPQHF TRBV21-1 - TRBJ1-5